Below, 25 T cell receptor beta chains from the same sample are listed, as sequenced in a study of T cells in Graves' hyperthyroidism and ophthalmopathy. TCR beta CDR3 sequences were amplified from RNA transcripts. Carried out on the TCR CDR3, a first-round RT-PCR used the HTBI primer set. TCRdb passed the multiplex PCR reads through MiXCR, listing each CDR3 protein once. The sample yields a few hundred thousand distinct CDR3 sequences, about a sixth seen once. Sequenced: blood. These TCRs come from a middle-aged woman with Graves' ophthalmopathy.

This clonotype was seen more than once but under ten times. The V call is TRBV18, the J call TRBJ1-1, with unresolved D. CDR3 length equals 15 residues. The germline V gene has CDR1 KGHSH and CDR2 LQKENI. V was cut by 0 bases and J by 1 base, with 9 bases left in between. The CDR3: CASSPPATPNTEAFF. CDR3 bases: TGTGCCAGCTCACCACCCGCGACACCGAACACTGAAGCTTTCTTT.

This clonotype was recorded at least ten times. The V gene is TRBV2, the J gene TRBJ1-5; D remains ambiguous. The germline V gene has CDR1 SNHLY and CDR2 FYNNEI. The V and J ends lost 4 bases and 8 bases respectively, with 15 bases between them. This CDR3 comprises 14 residues. This CDR3 is CASSVEGWEKPQHF. The CDR3 DNA follows: TGTGCCAGCAGTGTTGAGGGCTGGGAAAAGCCCCAGCATTTT.

This clonotype was observed at least ten times. The rearrangement uses TRBV6-6 and TRBJ1-1; D is unresolved. Trimming removed 0 bases from V and 4 bases from J, with 12 bases in between. Germline V lookup: CDR1 MNHNY, CDR2 SVGAGI (reference sequence). The CDR3 length is 15 residues. CDR3 sequence: CASSYSTGRATEAFF. For the CDR3, the DNA is TGTGCCAGCAGTTACTCGACGGGAAGGGCCACTGAAGCTTTCTTT.

The chain couples TRBV5-1 to TRBJ2-3, with D perhaps matching TRBD1 or TRBD2 (5 bases each). V was pared by 0 bases and J by 2 bases, with 13 bases between. There are 16 residues in the CDR3. In germline, CDR1 is SGHRS, CDR2 YFSETQ. DNA for the CDR3: TGCGCCAGCAGCTTGGATGGGGGACGGACCACAGATACGCAGTATTTT. This gives the protein CASSLDGGRTTDTQYF. Looking up the rest from reference TRBV5-1 and TRBJ2-3 gives the full variable domain: KAGVTQTPRYLIKTRGQQVTLSCSPISGHRSVSWYQQTPGQGLQFLFEYFSETQRNKGNFPGRFSGRQFSNSRSEMNVSTLELGDSALYLCASSLDGGRTTDTQYFGPGTRLTVL.

There are many counts of this clonotype. The chain is built from TRBV20-1 and TRBJ2-2; 14 nucleotides agree with TRBD2. Germline V gene sequence: CDR1 DFQATT, CDR2 SNEGSKA (reference sequence). V shed 1 base and J 4 bases; nucleotides not matched to a gene: 8. The CDR3 is made up of 18 amino acids. In nucleotides, the CDR3 is TGCAGTGCTAGAGCGGGACTAGCGGGAGAGAGGGGCACCGGGGAGCTGTTTTTT. Encoded protein: CSARAGLAGERGTGELFF.

There are many counts of this clonotype. V gene TRBV19 combines with J gene TRBJ1-2; D is ambiguous. Germline values: CDR1 LNHDA, CDR2 SQIVND (reference sequence). The V and J ends lost 3 bases and 8 bases respectively, with 7 bases between them. This CDR3 is 11 amino acids long. Here the CDR3 reads CASSIAGGYTF. CDR3 bases: TGTGCCAGTAGTATCGCAGGCGGCTACACCTTC.

This clonotype was counted a few times. V gene TRBV7-8 combines with J gene TRBJ2-1; 9 bases agree with TRBD2. Germline-derived CDR1 and CDR2 are SGHVS and FQNEAQ. CDR3 length equals 16 residues. After removal of 7 bases from V and 8 bases from J, the junction contained 15 bases not matched to a gene. The DNA of the CDR3 is TGTGCCAGCACCTCACATATAGCGGGAGACAGGGATGAGCAGTTCTTC. Encoded protein: CASTSHIAGDRDEQFF.

V and J are TRBV2 and TRBJ1-2; possibly TRBD1 for D (5 bases). This CDR3 is built from 13 residues. With 5 bases removed from V and 4 bases from J, the gap between germline ends came to 11 bases. Germline V gives CDR1 SNHLY, CDR2 FYNNEI. CDR3 coding DNA: TGTGCCAGCAGTCAAACAGGAGGCTATGGCTACACCTTC. Its translation is CASSQTGGYGYTF.

This clonotype was observed many times. The V and J genes are TRBV11-2 and TRBJ2-7; the match to TRBD1 covers 8 bases. V was pared by 4 bases and J by 7 bases, with 3 bases of the junction left unmatched. The germline gives CDR1 SGHAT, CDR2 FQNNGV. CDR3 size: 12 residues. The CDR3: CASSSGGREQYF. The CDR3 DNA follows: TGTGCCAGCAGCTCAGGGGGCCGAGAGCAGTACTTC.

This clonotype was seen many times. The chain links TRBV11-2 to TRBJ2-7; 9 bases map to TRBD2. V gave up 6 bases and J gave up 2 bases; unmatched junction bases: 11. The germline gives CDR1 SGHAT, CDR2 FQNNGV. CDR3 length: 16 residues. The DNA of the CDR3 is TGTGCCAGCAGTGAGCTGACTAGCGGAGATCCCTACGAGCAGTACTTC. The encoded protein is CASSELTSGDPYEQYF.

The chain recombines TRBV7-2 with TRBJ1-4; D is unresolved. Germline CDR1 and CDR2: SGHTA and FQGNSA. V was clipped by 4 bases and J by 8 bases, with 23 bases between them. This CDR3 contains 17 residues. CDR3 DNA sequence: TGTGCCAGCAGCTCCGGCCCTTTGGGCGGGCTGGGGGAAAAACTGTTTTTT. Its protein product is CASSSGPLGGLGEKLFF.

This clonotype was detected many times. The chain uses TRBV3-1 and TRBJ1-1; TRBD1 matches 7 bases. Germline V lookup: CDR1 LGHDT, CDR2 YNNKEL (reference sequence). The CDR3 is made up of 14 amino acids. V was clipped by 1 base and J by 4 bases; unmatched bases: 3. The CDR3 DNA sequence: TGTGCCAGCAGCCAAGGGACAGGTGGCACTGAAGCTTTCTTT. It encodes CASSQGTGGTEAFF. The full variable domain, in which reference TRBV3-1 and TRBJ1-1 provide the parts outside the CDR3, is DTAVSQTPKYLVTQMGNDKSIKCEQNLGHDTMYWYKQDSKKFLKIMFSYNNKELIINETVPNRFSPKSPDKAHLNLHINSLELGDSAVYFCASSQGTGGTEAFFGQGTRLTVV.

Only one count was recorded for this clonotype. The chain uses TRBV10-3 and TRBJ2-3; 8 positions match TRBD2. Germline V gene data show CDR1 as ENHRY and CDR2 as SYGVKD. The CDR3 sequence is 16 residues long. The junction had 9 bases not matched to a gene; V was cut back by 1 base and J by 6 bases. The CDR3 spells CAISEFQAGAPDTQYF. For the CDR3, the DNA is TGTGCCATCAGTGAGTTTCAAGCGGGGGCTCCGGATACGCAGTATTTT.

Only one count was recorded for this clonotype. The chain recombines TRBV5-4 with TRBJ2-1; D uncertain. Trimming cost V 4 bases and J 6 bases, with 14 bases left between them. Germline values: CDR1 SGHNT, CDR2 YYREEE (reference sequence). The CDR3 runs to 14 residues. CDR3: CASSQDQWANEQFF. Written as DNA, the CDR3 is TGTGCCAGCAGCCAAGACCAGTGGGCCAATGAGCAGTTCTTC.

This clonotype was detected many times. J is TRBJ2-7 and V is TRBV4-1; 10 nucleotides agree with TRBD2. Germline-derived CDR1 and CDR2 are MGHRA and YSYEKL. The CDR3 totals 15 residues. Trimming cost V 2 bases and J 3 bases; bases outside gene matches: 4. DNA for the CDR3: TGCGCCAGCAGCCAACGAATAGCGGGAGGCTACGAGCAGTACTTC. Its protein is CASSQRIAGGYEQYF.

This clonotype was observed a handful of times. This chain links TRBV2 with TRBJ2-7, with a possible D match to TRBD2 (5 bases). CDR1 is SNHLY and CDR2 is FYNNEI in the germline V gene. The CDR3 has 15 residues. The V gene lost 2 bases and the J gene lost 3 bases, with 14 bases spanning the gap. The CDR3 DNA is TGTGCCAGCAGTGAACTGTCCGAGGCGGGCTACGAGCAGTACTTC. Translating it yields CASSELSEAGYEQYF.

The chain uses TRBV19 and TRBJ1-5; 7 bases agree with TRBD1. Unmatched junction bases numbered 3, after V lost 4 bases and J lost 6 bases. The CDR3 has 13 residues. The germline CDR1 and CDR2 sequences are LNHDA and SQIVND (reference sequence). The DNA of the CDR3 is TGTGCCAGTAGTACGACAGGGAGTCAGCCCCAGCATTTT. It specifies CASSTTGSQPQHF.

Only a few counts were recorded for this clonotype. CDR3 region: CSAPLAGASYEQYF. As DNA, the CDR3 is TGCAGTGCCCCTTTAGCGGGGGCATCCTACGAGCAGTACTTC. The chain uses TRBV20-1 and TRBJ2-7, with 9 nucleotides matching TRBD2. With 6 bases clipped from V and 1 base from J, the junction kept 7 bases outside the gene matches. The CDR3 runs 14 residues. The V gene's germline CDR1 is DFQATT and CDR2 SNEGSKA (reference sequence).

This clonotype appeared many times. The chain is built from TRBV9 and TRBJ2-1; D is unclear. Per the germline V gene, CDR1 is SGDLS and CDR2 is YYNGEE. The CDR3 consists of 12 residues. V was shortened by 4 bases and J by 5 bases, with 7 bases between the two germline ends. For the CDR3, the DNA is TGTGCCAGCAGCCTTCCCCACAATGAGCAGTTCTTC. This translates into CASSLPHNEQFF. Full variable domain (missing parts from reference TRBV9 and TRBJ2-1): DSGVTQTPKHLITATGQRVTLRCSPRSGDLSVYWYQQSLDQGLQFLIQYYNGEERAKGNILERFSAQQFPDLHSELNLSSLELGDSALYFCASSLPHNEQFFGPGTRLTVL.

The sample holds many counts of this clonotype. V gene TRBV11-2 combines with J gene TRBJ2-7; 9 bases line up with TRBD1. This CDR3 has 14 residues. Germline-derived CDR1 and CDR2 are SGHAT and FQNNGV. V trimming: 5 bases; J trimming: 0 bases; junction bases outside the gene matches: 2. Here the CDR3 reads CASSRDRASYEQYF. DNA of the CDR3: TGTGCCAGCAGCCGGGACAGGGCCTCCTACGAGCAGTACTTC. The full variable domain, with the rest looked up from reference TRBV11-2 and TRBJ2-7, is EAGVAQSPRYKIIEKRQSVAFWCNPISGHATLYWYQQILGQGPKLLIQFQNNGVVDDSQLPKDRFSAERLKGVDSTLKIQPAKLEDSAVYLCASSRDRASYEQYFGPGTRLTVT.

V is TRBV9 and J is TRBJ2-6; D remains ambiguous. CDR1 is SGDLS and CDR2 is YYNGEE in the germline V gene. This CDR3 contains 14 residues. Trimming shortened V by 4 bases and J by 4 bases, and 9 bases separated the two germline ends. The CDR3 here is CASSHAGGANVLTF. The CDR3 coding sequence is TGTGCCAGCAGCCATGCCGGGGGGGCCAACGTCCTGACTTTC.

In this sample, this clonotype turned up many times. The genes are TRBV6-1 and TRBJ2-3, with D possibly matching TRBD2 (7 bases). V dropped 8 bases and J dropped 1 base, with 16 bases sitting between them. The CDR3 is made up of 15 amino acids. Per germline, CDR1 MNHNS and CDR2 SASEGT. The CDR3 nucleotides are TGTGCCAGCTCATGGGGGGGGGCCCGCACAGATACGCAGTATTTT. It specifies CASSWGGARTDTQYF.

Ten or more counts support this clonotype. The rearrangement joins TRBV2 to TRBJ2-3; 8 bases agree with TRBD2. The length of the CDR3 is 19 residues. Germline V gives CDR1 SNHLY, CDR2 FYNNEI. Trimming took 0 bases from V and 0 from J; bases not matched to a gene: 11. CDR3 coding DNA: TGTGCCAGCAGTGAAGCGCGCAGCGGGGGACTACCTAGCACAGATACGCAGTATTTT. Translation: CASSEARSGGLPSTDTQYF. Based on the CDR3 plus reference TRBV2 and TRBJ2-3, the full variable domain is EPEVTQTPSHQVTQMGQEVILRCVPISNHLYFYWYRQILGQKVEFLVSFYNNEISEKSEIFDDQFSVERPDGSNFTLKIRSTKLEDSAMYFCASSEARSGGLPSTDTQYFGPGTRLTVL.

This clonotype was seen many times. The chain has TRBV6-6 and TRBJ2-3; D possibly uses TRBD1 or TRBD2 (5 bases each). This CDR3 region has 15 residues. Germline CDR1 reads MNHNY; CDR2 reads SVGAGI (reference sequence). Trimming took off 0 bases at V and 2 bases at J, with 9 bases between the two ends. DNA of the CDR3: TGTGCCAGCAGTTACTCGAGGGACCACACAGATACGCAGTATTTT. Its protein product is CASSYSRDHTDTQYF.

The J gene is TRBJ2-2, the V gene TRBV30; maybe TRBD1 (6 bases). With 5 bases removed from V and 1 base from J, the gap between germline ends came to 14 bases. The CDR3 consists of 15 residues. Germline V lookup: CDR1 GTSNPN, CDR2 SVGIG (reference sequence). CDR3 sequence: CAWGGQGWNTGELFF. The CDR3 coding sequence is TGTGCCTGGGGGGGTCAGGGGTGGAACACCGGGGAGCTGTTTTTT.